The 21 T cell receptor beta chains in this list originate from one sample, sequenced in a study of T cells in Graves' hyperthyroidism and ophthalmopathy. RNA transcripts gave rise to amplified TCR beta CDR3 regions. An initial round of RT-PCR targeting the TCR CDR3 relied on the HTBI primer set. Each CDR3 protein gets one entry after TCRdb re-called the multiplex PCR reads with MiXCR. The repertoire consists of around 350,000 distinct CDR3 sequences, with around 25% occurring once and the leading ten covering over 70%. What was sequenced was blood. The receptor source for this set is a man aged 50 or older with Graves' hyperthyroidism.

The chain employs TRBV7-3 and TRBJ2-2; D possibly corresponds to TRBD2 (5 bases). The germline V gene has CDR1 SGHTA and CDR2 FQGTGA. V lost 3 bases and J lost 4, with 9 bases in between. The CDR3 consists of 14 residues. The DNA for the CDR3 is TGTGCCAGCAGCTTGAGCGGAACCACCGGGGAGCTGTTTTTT. Encoded protein: CASSLSGTTGELFF.

This clonotype has a count of ten or more. V is TRBV28 and J is TRBJ2-7, with D perhaps matching TRBD1 or TRBD2 (6 bases each). Looked up from germline, CDR1 is MDHEN and CDR2 is SYDVKM. The CDR3 is 12 residues long. The V gene lost 2 bases and the J gene lost 5 bases, with 7 bases spanning the gap. This chain's CDR3 is CASSLRGDEQYF. DNA for the CDR3: TGTGCCAGCAGTTTAAGGGGGGACGAGCAGTACTTC.

This clonotype showed up many times. The genes are TRBV5-1 and TRBJ1-2; 11 nucleotides line up with TRBD1. Germline V gene lookup returns CDR1 SGHRS and CDR2 YFSETQ. This CDR3 is 16 amino acids long. Trimming at V came to 4 bases and at J to 5 bases, leaving 10 bases not matched to a gene. CDR3 sequence: CASSPFGQGASYGYTF. DNA of the CDR3: TGCGCCAGCAGCCCCTTCGGACAGGGGGCTTCATATGGCTACACCTTC.

This clonotype was recorded many times. The V and J genes are TRBV6-1 and TRBJ2-1; D may be TRBD2 (6 bases). V lost 8 bases, J lost 3 bases, and 20 bases lay in between. The CDR3 extends over 16 amino acids. In germline, CDR1 is MNHNS, CDR2 SASEGT. The CDR3 loop reads CASGPRAGRLYNEQFF. CDR3 sequence (DNA): TGTGCCAGCGGGCCCCGAGCGGGCCGCCTCTACAATGAGCAGTTCTTC.

This clonotype has only a few counts. The CDR3 sequence: CASSRPTQGLLNTDTQYF. The DNA for the CDR3 is TGTGCCAGCTCCCGACCCACCCAGGGACTACTCAACACAGATACGCAGTATTTT. The chain combines TRBV6-1 with TRBJ2-3, with 7 nucleotides matching TRBD2. The germline gives CDR1 MNHNS, CDR2 SASEGT. The length of the CDR3 is 18 residues. The trim removed 8 bases at V and 2 bases at J, leaving 19 bases unmatched.

This clonotype was counted only a few times. As DNA, the CDR3 is TGCGCCAGCAGCTTGGGCTGGGGGCAATCGTACAATGAGCAGTTCTTC. Protein product: CASSLGWGQSYNEQFF. The V and J genes are TRBV5-1 and TRBJ2-1; maybe TRBD1 (6 bases). The CDR3 contains 16 residues. The V gene lost 0 bases and the J gene lost 4 bases, with 14 bases spanning the gap. CDR1 and CDR2 (germline): SGHRS, YFSETQ.

The genes are TRBV3-1 and TRBJ2-1; 12 bases are a match to TRBD2. The CDR3 is made up of 18 amino acids. Germline CDR1 is LGHDT and CDR2 is YNNKEL (reference sequence). V trimming: 0 bases; J trimming: 9 bases; junction bases outside the gene matches: 12. CDR3 DNA sequence: TGTGCCAGCAGCCAAGAGGGCAGACTAGCGGGAGTATCTGGTGAGCAGTTCTTC. This codes for CASSQEGRLAGVSGEQFF.

Ten or more counts support this clonotype. J is TRBJ2-1 and V is TRBV2; 9 bases are shared with TRBD2. The CDR3 consists of 15 residues. V shed 4 bases and J 2 bases; nucleotides not matched to a gene: 3. CDR1 is SNHLY, CDR2 FYNNEI, per germline. The CDR3 DNA sequence: TGTGCCAGCAGTGGGGGACTAGCCCCCTACAATGAGCAGTTCTTC. It specifies CASSGGLAPYNEQFF.

This clonotype was counted many times. The V call is TRBV7-2, the J call TRBJ2-5, with a possible D match to TRBD2 (6 bases). The ends were cut back, 5 bases at V and 4 bases at J, with 14 bases in the middle. This CDR3 has 14 residues. Germline-derived CDR1 and CDR2 are SGHTA and FQGNSA. CDR3 region: CASSPRRAGETQYF. The CDR3 bases are TGTGCCAGCAGCCCCAGGAGAGCGGGAGAGACCCAGTACTTC.

A few counts support this clonotype. The chain links TRBV6-1 to TRBJ1-5; no clear D. CDR1 is MNHNS and CDR2 is SASEGT in the germline V gene. The CDR3 contains 13 residues. V was trimmed by 3 bases and J by 7 bases, leaving 10 bases between them. The CDR3: CASSDGMGQPQHF. CDR3 nucleotide sequence: TGTGCCAGCAGTGATGGGATGGGCCAGCCCCAGCATTTT.

Concerning this clonotype itself: This could be a read error, since a much larger clone is one nucleotide away. CDR3 nucleotides: TGTGCCAGCAGGTACGGCGGGACTCCACGCACAGATACGCAGTATTTT. Its translation is CASRYGGTPRTDTQYF. The chain couples TRBV28 to TRBJ2-3, with D possibly matching TRBD2 (6 bases). The CDR3 contains 16 residues. Trimming cost V 6 bases and J 1 base, with 17 bases left between them. Germline lookup yields CDR1 MDHEN and CDR2 SYDVKM.

The chain has TRBV2 and TRBJ2-2; 10 nucleotides line up with TRBD2. Germline loops: CDR1 SNHLY, CDR2 FYNNEI. V lost 7 bases and J lost 3; bases outside the gene matches: 14. This CDR3 is 18 amino acids long. The CDR3, as DNA: TGTGCCAGCAACCCCTCAGCGGGAGGGCCTCGGCACACCGGGGAGCTGTTTTTT. Amino acid sequence: CASNPSAGGPRHTGELFF.

This clonotype came up a few times. This chain joins TRBV13 and TRBJ2-2; D might be TRBD1 (6 bases). Germline V gives CDR1 PRHDT, CDR2 FYEKMQ (reference sequence). Trimming took 2 bases from V and 6 from J, leaving 16 bases between them. This CDR3 has 16 residues. This CDR3 reads CASSLPGQGMPGELFF. The CDR3, as DNA: TGTGCCAGCAGCTTACCGGGACAAGGGATGCCCGGGGAGCTGTTTTTT.

This clonotype was seen repeatedly, ten times or more. V is TRBV28 and J is TRBJ2-5, with 9 bases identical to TRBD2. The germline gives CDR1 MDHEN, CDR2 SYDVKM. V gave up 4 bases and J gave up 4 bases; unmatched junction bases: 7. CDR3 length equals 15 residues. CDR3 amino acids: CASSSYSGRGETQYF. The CDR3 bases are TGTGCCAGCAGTTCATATAGCGGGAGAGGAGAGACCCAGTACTTC.

This clonotype was picked up many times. V and J are TRBV7-8 and TRBJ2-1, with D maybe TRBD1 (5 bases). Trimming cost V 2 bases and J 6 bases, with 5 bases left between them. The CDR3 totals 12 residues. Looked up from germline, CDR1 is SGHVS and CDR2 is FQNEAQ. CDR3 region: CASSLRGNEQFF. DNA of the CDR3: TGTGCCAGCAGCTTAAGGGGCAATGAGCAGTTCTTC.

The chain links TRBV5-1 to TRBJ2-5; maybe TRBD1 (5 bases). This CDR3 comprises 17 residues. V lost 0 bases and J 3 bases, leaving 18 bases between the germline ends. The germline CDR1 and CDR2 sequences are SGHRS and YFSETQ. CDR3 coding DNA: TGCGCCAGCAGCTTGGGGATCGGTGGGGCTTCGGAAGAGACCCAGTACTTC. It encodes CASSLGIGGASEETQYF.

This clonotype was found many times. The chain carries TRBV28 and TRBJ2-5, with 9 bases fitting TRBD1. Germline CDR1 MDHEN, CDR2 SYDVKM. The CDR3 runs 14 residues. Unmatched junction bases numbered 8, after V lost 6 bases and J lost 6 bases. Written as DNA, the CDR3 is TGTGCCAGCAGCTTACCGGGACAGGGCCAGACCCAGTACTTC. Residues: CASSLPGQGQTQYF. Combining the CDR3 with reference TRBV28 and TRBJ2-5 gives the whole variable domain DVKVTQSSRYLVKRTGEKVFLECVQDMDHENMFWYRQDPGLGLRLIYFSYDVKMKEKGDIPEGYSVSREKKERFSLILESASTNQTSMYLCASSLPGQGQTQYFGPGTRLLVL.

J is TRBJ2-1 and V is TRBV24-1, with 8 bases that match TRBD1. Germline V gives CDR1 KGHDR, CDR2 SFDVKD. This CDR3 comprises 16 residues. The V segment lost 3 bases and the J segment 6 bases; nucleotides outside the gene matches: 9. CDR3 nucleotide sequence: TGTGCCACCAGTGATGGGGGGACAGGAGTTTTCAATGAGCAGTTCTTC. Translation gives CATSDGGTGVFNEQFF.

This rearrangement joins TRBV12-3 or TRBV12-4 to TRBJ2-5; TRBD1 agrees at 8 bases. The CDR3 runs to 16 residues. V was pared by 6 bases and J by 1 base, with 10 bases of the junction left unmatched. The CDR3 DNA is TGTGCCAGCAGACACGGACAGGGCTCATCCCAAGAGACCCAGTACTTC. Its protein product is CASRHGQGSSQETQYF.

The CDR3: CATSDTGGSAIQYF. DNA of the CDR3: TGTGCCACCAGTGATACAGGGGGCTCGGCCATTCAGTACTTC. This chain connects TRBV24-1 to TRBJ2-4; 9 nucleotides line up with TRBD1. V gave up 3 bases and J gave up 9 bases; unmatched junction bases: 5. Germline V gene sequence: CDR1 KGHDR, CDR2 SFDVKD. This CDR3 is built from 14 residues.

This clonotype was observed at least ten times. The chain recombines TRBV3-1 with TRBJ1-2, with D perhaps TRBD1 (5 bases). The CDR3 sequence is 11 residues long. V lost 6 bases, J lost 10 bases, and 12 bases lay in between. CDR1 and CDR2 from the germline V gene are LGHDT and YNNKEL (reference sequence). CDR3 sequence reads: CASRRDWHYTF. DNA of the CDR3: TGTGCCAGCAGACGGGACTGGCACTACACCTTC.